The rows below give T cell receptor beta chains drawn from one sample of a study of control samples from healthy donors and cancer patients. Clones were read by immunoSEQ multiplex PCR, and TCRdb kept only the in-frame ones, dropping some. This table has over 80,000 clones, 82% appearing once. The material sequenced was blood. All receptors come from a man aged 55 to 70 in good health. The CDR3 runs from the conserved cysteine through the conserved F or W. A D gene is named only where the DNA matches it firmly. Clone size, where shown, is once, few, many, or a class for clones that have expanded.

v_gene: TRBV2; j_gene: TRBJ1-1; d_gene: NA; abundance: NA; CDR3aa: CASSLGRGGTEAFF; CDR3nt: TGTGCCAGCAGTCTTGGGAGGGGCGGCACTGAAGCTTTCTTT
v_gene: TRBV4-2; j_gene: TRBJ2-3; d_gene: TRBD1; abundance: NA; CDR3aa: CASSQDPDRGAGTDTQYF; CDR3nt: TGTGCCAGCAGCCAAGATCCCGACAGGGGGGCGGGCACAGATACGCAGTATTTT
v_gene: TRBV24-1; j_gene: TRBJ2-5; d_gene: NA; abundance: once; CDR3aa: CATSDSSVGGQETQYF; CDR3nt: TGTGCCACCAGTGATTCCTCCGTAGGAGGGCAAGAGACCCAGTACTTC
v_gene: TRBV27; j_gene: TRBJ1-6; d_gene: NA; abundance: NA; CDR3aa: CASSSPEVNSPLHF; CDR3nt: TGTGCCAGCAGTTCCCCGGAAGTCAATTCACCCCTCCACTTT
v_gene: TRBV27; j_gene: TRBJ1-5; d_gene: NA; abundance: NA; CDR3aa: CASSPLRLQEVYSNQPQHF; CDR3nt: TGTGCCAGCAGTCCCCTACGACTACAGGAGGTCTATAGCAATCAGCCCCAGCATTTT
v_gene: TRBV5-6; j_gene: TRBJ2-7; d_gene: NA; abundance: NA; CDR3aa: CASSLGGRAHEQYF; CDR3nt: TGTGCCAGCAGCTTGGGCGGCAGGGCCCACGAGCAGTACTTC
v_gene: TRBV20-1; j_gene: TRBJ2-1; d_gene: NA; abundance: NA; CDR3aa: CSASRGYNEQFF; CDR3nt: TGCAGTGCTAGTCGGGGCTACAATGAGCAGTTCTTC
v_gene: TRBV2; j_gene: TRBJ1-1; d_gene: TRBD1; abundance: NA; CDR3aa: CASSWDRGRDTEAFF; CDR3nt: TGTGCCAGCAGCTGGGACAGGGGGCGGGACACTGAAGCTTTCTTT
v_gene: TRBV10-3; j_gene: TRBJ2-7; d_gene: NA; abundance: NA; CDR3aa: CAIRQTYEQYF; CDR3nt: TGTGCCATCCGTCAAACCTACGAGCAGTACTTC
v_gene: TRBV19; j_gene: TRBJ1-1; d_gene: NA; abundance: NA; CDR3aa: CASRATESSFSEAFF; CDR3nt: TGTGCCAGTAGGGCGACAGAATCTTCTTTTTCGGAAGCTTTCTTT
v_gene: TRBV7-3; j_gene: TRBJ2-1; d_gene: NA; abundance: NA; CDR3aa: CASSSGFMGGEQFF; CDR3nt: TGTGCCAGCAGCTCGGGCTTTATGGGGGGTGAGCAGTTCTTC
v_gene: TRBV14; j_gene: TRBJ2-7; d_gene: NA; abundance: NA; CDR3aa: CASKDNSYEQYF; CDR3nt: TGTGCCAGCAAGGACAACTCCTACGAGCAGTACTTC
v_gene: TRBV28; j_gene: TRBJ2-7; d_gene: NA; abundance: few; CDR3aa: CASSPTGLRGMEQYF; CDR3nt: TGTGCCAGCAGTCCTACAGGGTTGCGGGGTATGGAGCAGTACTTC
v_gene: TRBV3-1/TRBV3-2; j_gene: TRBJ1-6; d_gene: NA; abundance: NA; CDR3aa: CASSPNPQGRDNSPLHF; CDR3nt: TGTGCCAGCAGCCCAAACCCACAGGGACGGGATAATTCACCCCTCCACTTT